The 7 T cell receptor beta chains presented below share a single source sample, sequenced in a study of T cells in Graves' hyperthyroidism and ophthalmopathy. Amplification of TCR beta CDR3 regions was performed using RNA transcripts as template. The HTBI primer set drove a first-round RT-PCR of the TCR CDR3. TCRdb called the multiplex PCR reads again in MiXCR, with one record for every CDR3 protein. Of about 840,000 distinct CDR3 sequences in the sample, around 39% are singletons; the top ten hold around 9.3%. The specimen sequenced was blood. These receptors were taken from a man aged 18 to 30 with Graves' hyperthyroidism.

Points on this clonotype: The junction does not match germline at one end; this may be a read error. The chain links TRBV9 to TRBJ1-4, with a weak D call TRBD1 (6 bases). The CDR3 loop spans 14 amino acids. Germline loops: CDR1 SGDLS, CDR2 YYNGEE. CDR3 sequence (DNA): TGCGCCAGCAGCGCTGGACAGATCAGTGAAAAACTGTTTTTT. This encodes CASSAGQISEKLFF. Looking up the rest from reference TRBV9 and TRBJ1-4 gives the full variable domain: DSGVTQTPKHLITATGQRVTLRCSPRSGDLSVYWYQQSLDQGLQFLIQYYNGEERAKGNILERFSAQQFPDLHSELNLSSLELGDSALYFCASSAGQISEKLFFGSGTQLSVL.

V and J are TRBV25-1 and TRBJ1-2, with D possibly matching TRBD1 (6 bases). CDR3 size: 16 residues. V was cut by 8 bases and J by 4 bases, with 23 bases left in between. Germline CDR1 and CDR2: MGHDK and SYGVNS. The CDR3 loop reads CASSRFSPGAPYGYTF. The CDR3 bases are TGTGCCAGCTCAAGATTCTCCCCGGGGGCCCCCTATGGCTACACCTTC.

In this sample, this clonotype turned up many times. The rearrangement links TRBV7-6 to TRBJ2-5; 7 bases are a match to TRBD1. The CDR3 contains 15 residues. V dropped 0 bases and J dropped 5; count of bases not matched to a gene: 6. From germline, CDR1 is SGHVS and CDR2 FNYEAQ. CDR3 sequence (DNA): TGTGCCAGCAGCTTAGCTGAGGCCAGGGGGGAGACCCAGTACTTC. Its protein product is CASSLAEARGETQYF. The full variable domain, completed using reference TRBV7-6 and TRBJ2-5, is GAGVSQSPRYKVTKRGQDVALRCDPISGHVSLYWYRQALGQGPEFLTYFNYEAQQDKSGLPNDRFSAERPEGSISTLTIQRTEQRDSAMYRCASSLAEARGETQYFGPGTRLLVL.

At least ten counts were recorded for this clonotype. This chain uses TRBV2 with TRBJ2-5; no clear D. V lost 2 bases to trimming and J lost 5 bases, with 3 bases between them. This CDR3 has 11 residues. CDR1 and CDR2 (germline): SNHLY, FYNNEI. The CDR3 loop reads CASSEMETQYF. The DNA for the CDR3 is TGTGCCAGCAGTGAAATGGAGACCCAGTACTTC. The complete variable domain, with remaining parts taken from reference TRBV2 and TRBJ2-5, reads EPEVTQTPSHQVTQMGQEVILRCVPISNHLYFYWYRQILGQKVEFLVSFYNNEISEKSEIFDDQFSVERPDGSNFTLKIRSTKLEDSAMYFCASSEMETQYFGPGTRLLVL.

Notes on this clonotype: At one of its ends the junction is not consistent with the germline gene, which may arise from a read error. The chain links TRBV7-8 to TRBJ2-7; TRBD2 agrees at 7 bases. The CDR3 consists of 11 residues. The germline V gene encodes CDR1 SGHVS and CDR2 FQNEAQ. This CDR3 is CASSQGREQHF. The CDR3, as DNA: TGTGCCAGCAGCCAAGGGAGGGAACAGCACTTC.

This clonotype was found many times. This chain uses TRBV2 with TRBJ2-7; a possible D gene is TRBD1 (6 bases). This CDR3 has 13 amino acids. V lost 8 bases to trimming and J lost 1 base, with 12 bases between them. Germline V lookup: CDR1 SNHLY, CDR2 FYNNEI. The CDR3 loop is CASVLDRSYEQYF. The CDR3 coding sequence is TGTGCCAGCGTTCTGGACAGATCCTACGAGCAGTACTTC.

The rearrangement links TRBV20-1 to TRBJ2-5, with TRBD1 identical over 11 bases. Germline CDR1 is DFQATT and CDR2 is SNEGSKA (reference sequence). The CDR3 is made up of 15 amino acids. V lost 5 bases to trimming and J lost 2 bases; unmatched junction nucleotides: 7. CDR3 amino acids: CSAAARDRGQETQYF. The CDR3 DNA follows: TGCAGTGCTGCTGCCCGGGACAGGGGGCAAGAGACCCAGTACTTC.